The next 13 T cell receptor beta chains were all read from a single sample in a study of blood T cell repertoires in COVID-19. The assay was immunoSEQ multiplex PCR, and TCRdb's table has in-frame clones only and misses some. The sample yields 150,000 to 200,000 clones, about 89% seen once. The specimen sequenced was peripheral blood. Source of these receptors: a man aged 65 to 85 with acute or convalescent COVID-19.

V usage is TRBV5-4 and J usage is TRBJ1-1, with no clear D. V was shortened by 0 bases and J by 3 bases, with 9 bases between the two germline ends. The CDR3 runs 14 residues. CDR1 and CDR2 (germline): SGHNT, YYREEE (reference sequence). CDR3 amino acids: CASSLGAGDTEAFF. In nucleotides, the CDR3 is TGTGCCAGCAGCTTGGGGGCAGGTGACACTGAAGCTTTCTTT. Full variable domain (outside the CDR3, taken from reference TRBV5-4 and TRBJ1-1): ETGVTQSPTHLIKTRGQQVTLRCSSQSGHNTVSWYQQALGQGPQFIFQYYREEENGRGNFPPRFSGLQFPNYSSELNVNALELDDSALYLCASSLGAGDTEAFFGQGTRLTVV.

The chain couples TRBV21-1 to TRBJ1-1; TRBD1, as called in the table, went unchecked against the DNA. TRBV21-1 represents a pseudogene. The CDR3 contains 16 residues. The CDR3 sequence is CASTKRQGGIGTEAFF. The CDR3 bases are TGTGCCAGCACTAAACGACAGGGGGGTATAGGCACTGAAGCTTTCTTT.

CDR3: CASSPTLDSYEQYF. The CDR3 DNA reads as TGTGCCAGCTCACCCACCTTAGACTCCTACGAGCAGTACTTC. This sequence joins TRBV18 and TRBJ2-7, with unresolved D. Trimming left V 3 bases short and J 0 bases short, with 9 bases between. Germline values: CDR1 KGHSH, CDR2 LQKENI. This CDR3 is built from 14 residues.

The chain employs TRBV12-3 or TRBV12-4 and TRBJ1-3; perhaps TRBD1 as D (6 bases). There are 13 residues in the CDR3. Trimming stripped 5 bases from V and 4 bases from J, with 9 bases between. The chain's CDR3 is CASSTGQGNTIYF. Here the CDR3 DNA reads TGTGCCAGCAGTACCGGACAGGGAAACACCATATATTTT.

V and J are TRBV7-2 and TRBJ2-5; D remains unclear. CDR1 is SGHTA, CDR2 FQGNSA, per germline. Between the trimmed V and J ends, which lost 5 bases and 7 bases, there was a span of 20 bases. This CDR3 has 15 amino acids. The CDR3 DNA is TGTGCCAGCAGCCCCAACCCGGGTGTTTCCGGGACCCAGTACTTC. Amino acids: CASSPNPGVSGTQYF.

This rearrangement joins TRBV28 to TRBJ2-7, with 8 bases that match TRBD2. V shed 4 bases, J shed 0 bases, and the junction held 8 bases outside the gene matches. CDR1 and CDR2 from the germline V gene are MDHEN and SYDVKM. The CDR3 covers 16 residues. The CDR3 DNA reads as TGTGCCAGCAGTTCCTACACTAGCGGTTCCTCCTACGAGCAGTACTTC. It translates to CASSSYTSGSSYEQYF.

The V and J genes are TRBV18 and TRBJ2-1; D gene uncertain. CDR3 length equals 15 residues. Germline values: CDR1 KGHSH, CDR2 LQKENI. V shed 2 bases and J shed 5 bases, with 13 bases lying between them. The CDR3 DNA follows: TGTGCCAGCTCACCAGGGTGGAGCGTCCACAATGAGCAGTTCTTC. Its translation is CASSPGWSVHNEQFF.

This chain joins TRBV28 and TRBJ1-1; 7 bases fit TRBD1. Unmatched junction bases numbered 12, after V lost 5 bases and J lost 9 bases. This CDR3 comprises 14 residues. CDR1 is MDHEN, CDR2 SYDVKM, per germline. The CDR3 nucleotides read TGTGCCAGCAGTAGGGACAGACTAAACCTCCAAGCTTTCTTT. It specifies CASSRDRLNLQAFF.

The chain recombines TRBV1 with TRBJ2-1; the table's D call of TRBD2 was not tested on the DNA. TRBV1 is a pseudogene. This CDR3 is built from 13 residues. The CDR3, as DNA: TGCACCAGCAGCCAAGATAGTGGCAATGAGCAGTTCTTC. The encoded protein is CTSSQDSGNEQFF.

The V gene is TRBV10-3, the J gene TRBJ1-2; 9 positions match TRBD1. This CDR3 has 13 amino acids. CDR1 is ENHRY and CDR2 is SYGVKD in the germline V gene. Trimming at V came to 7 bases and at J to 4 bases, leaving 4 bases not matched to a gene. The CDR3 protein is CAITPDRGYGYTF. CDR3 DNA sequence: TGTGCCATCACCCCGGACAGGGGCTATGGCTACACCTTC.

CDR3 amino acids: CASSPQGIPLHF. CDR3 in DNA: TGCGCCAGCAGCCCCCAGGGGATACCCCTCCACTTT. The gene calls are TRBV5-1 and TRBJ1-6; TRBD1 might be the D (6 bases). The CDR3 is made up of 12 amino acids. The V and J ends lost 4 bases and 12 bases respectively, with 11 bases between them. Germline V gives CDR1 SGHRS, CDR2 YFSETQ.

The chain recombines TRBV5-6 with TRBJ2-2; D gene uncertain. Looked up from germline, CDR1 is SGHDT and CDR2 is YYEEEE. The V and J ends lost 2 bases and 0 bases respectively, with 5 bases between them. The CDR3 is 14 residues long. CDR3 DNA sequence: TGTGCCAGCAGCTTTACTACGAACACCGGGGAGCTGTTTTTT. Translated: CASSFTTNTGELFF.

The chain links TRBV6-4 to TRBJ2-6, with D perhaps matching TRBD1 (6 bases). The CDR3 totals 20 residues. V was pared by 4 bases and J by 0 bases, with 22 bases between. Germline V gene lookup returns CDR1 MRHNA and CDR2 SNTAGT. This CDR3 is CASSADPLQGPLSGANVLTF. The CDR3 DNA sequence: TGTGCCAGCAGTGCGGACCCTTTACAGGGACCCCTCTCTGGGGCCAACGTCCTGACTTTC.